Listed here are 21 T cell receptor beta chains from one sample, sequenced in a study of shared clonotypes between healthy human individuals. The data were produced by immunoSEQ multiplex PCR, yet TCRdb's version contains in-frame clones alone and is incomplete. Of some 350,000 clones in the sample, about 74% were seen once. The specimen sequenced was memory CD4+ T cells sorted from blood. Subset noted: CD45RA-negative fraction. The receptors stem from a man aged 25 to 40 in good health.

This clone was seen at least ten times. The chain uses TRBV7-2 and TRBJ1-5; D might be TRBD1 (6 bases). The ends were cut back, 4 bases at V and 2 bases at J, with 12 bases in the middle. The CDR3 contains 15 residues. The V gene's germline CDR1 is SGHTA and CDR2 FQGNSA. CDR3 loop: CASSSTGIRNQPQHF. The CDR3, as DNA: TGTGCCAGCAGCTCCACAGGGATACGCAATCAGCCCCAGCATTTT.

The genes are TRBV9 and TRBJ2-2; the match to TRBD2 covers 7 bases. The CDR3 covers 15 residues. V lost 7 bases and J lost 3; bases outside the gene matches: 9. CDR1 SGDLS and CDR2 YYNGEE come from the germline V gene. The CDR3 nucleotides read TGTGCCAGCCGGGTGGGAGGGCTGGACACCGGGGAGCTGTTTTTT. Amino acid sequence: CASRVGGLDTGELFF.

The chain uses TRBV5-8 and TRBJ2-1; D is unclear. Germline values: CDR1 SGHTS, CDR2 YDEGEE. This CDR3 is built from 15 residues. Deletions cut 6 bases from V and 0 bases from J, with 13 bases between. CDR3 amino acids: CASNKGESSYNEQFF. As DNA, the CDR3 is TGTGCCAGCAATAAGGGTGAAAGCTCCTACAATGAGCAGTTCTTC.

The rearrangement uses TRBV29-1 and TRBJ2-1; TRBD2 aligns across 15 bases. From germline, CDR1 is SQVTM and CDR2 ANQGSEA. With 5 bases clipped from V and 12 bases from J, the junction kept 23 bases outside the gene matches. This CDR3 comprises 19 residues. In DNA form, the CDR3 reads TGCAGCGTTACCCCCGGACTAGCGGGAGGGCCACAGTCCGTACGGGGGCAGTTCTTC. This encodes CSVTPGLAGGPQSVRGQFF.

J is TRBJ2-1 and V is TRBV25-1, with no clear D. The CDR3 consists of 10 residues. Trimming took off 9 bases at V and 7 bases at J, with 7 bases between the two ends. CDR1 and CDR2 (germline): MGHDK, SYGVNS. The CDR3 loop reads CARGRNEQFF. Here the CDR3 DNA reads TGTGCCAGGGGTCGGAATGAGCAGTTCTTC.

The chain couples TRBV18 to TRBJ2-3; D gene ambiguous. The CDR3 runs 15 residues. Trimming removed 0 bases from V and 5 bases from J, with 12 bases in between. CDR1 KGHSH and CDR2 LQKENI come from the germline V gene. The CDR3 loop is CASSPPISTGDTQYF. The CDR3 bases are TGTGCCAGCTCACCACCCATTTCGACGGGAGATACGCAGTATTTT.

The V and J genes are TRBV6-6 and TRBJ2-1; the match to TRBD2 covers 7 bases. The germline V gene encodes CDR1 MNHNY and CDR2 SVGAGI (reference sequence). J lost 4 bases, V lost 6 bases, and 9 bases had no gene match. CDR3 length: 15 residues. CDR3 DNA sequence: TGTGCCAGCAGGGAACCCCGGCGGGAGTACAATGAGCAGTTCTTC. Translated, it gives CASREPRREYNEQFF.

This rearrangement joins TRBV7-2 to TRBJ1-2; 7 bases fit TRBD1. Germline assignment: CDR1 SGHTA and CDR2 FQGNSA. Unmatched junction bases numbered 1, after V lost 3 bases and J lost 3 bases. There are 13 residues in the CDR3. The CDR3 region has the DNA TGTGCCAGCAGCTTTCAGGGGGACTATGGCTACACCTTC. Amino acids: CASSFQGDYGYTF.

This clone is a singleton in its sample. The CDR3 DNA reads TGTGCCAGCTCACCCCCCGGGACTCGGAGATCCTACGAGCAGTACTTC. Translation: CASSPPGTRRSYEQYF. V gene TRBV18 combines with J gene TRBJ2-5, with D perhaps matching TRBD2 (6 bases). The better agreement between TRBJ2-7 and the DNA end casts doubt on the J call. Germline lookup yields CDR1 KGHSH and CDR2 LQKENI. The CDR3 totals 16 residues.

V gene TRBV5-4 combines with J gene TRBJ2-1, with D tentatively TRBD2 (5 bases). V dropped 0 bases and J dropped 1 base, with 5 bases sitting between them. CDR1 is SGHNT and CDR2 is YYREEE in the germline V gene (reference sequence). This CDR3 comprises 14 residues. The CDR3 loop reads CASSLGGSYNEQFF. CDR3 bases: TGTGCCAGCAGCTTGGGCGGGTCCTACAATGAGCAGTTCTTC. Looking up the rest from reference TRBV5-4 and TRBJ2-1 gives the full variable domain: ETGVTQSPTHLIKTRGQQVTLRCSSQSGHNTVSWYQQALGQGPQFIFQYYREEENGRGNFPPRFSGLQFPNYSSELNVNALELDDSALYLCASSLGGSYNEQFFGPGTRLTVL.

This clone was observed once. The rearrangement joins TRBV28 to TRBJ1-1, with unresolved D. In germline, CDR1 is MDHEN, CDR2 SYDVKM. This CDR3 contains 13 residues. V was trimmed by 5 bases and J by 1 base, leaving 8 bases between them. The CDR3 DNA reads TGTGCCAGCAGTCCCCCGGGGAACACTGAAGCTTTCTTT. Translating it yields CASSPPGNTEAFF.

The V gene is TRBV11-2, the J gene TRBJ1-2, with D perhaps matching TRBD1 (6 bases). This CDR3 is built from 16 residues. V was shortened by 5 bases and J by 8 bases, with 24 bases between the two germline ends. From germline, CDR1 is SGHAT and CDR2 FQNNGV. CDR3 amino acids: CASSPNEGWPGEGYTF. CDR3 nucleotides: TGTGCCAGCAGCCCAAATGAGGGTTGGCCAGGGGAGGGCTACACCTTC. Drawing the rest from reference TRBV11-2 and TRBJ1-2, the complete variable domain is EAGVAQSPRYKIIEKRQSVAFWCNPISGHATLYWYQQILGQGPKLLIQFQNNGVVDDSQLPKDRFSAERLKGVDSTLKIQPAKLEDSAVYLCASSPNEGWPGEGYTFGSGTRLTVV.

Only one count was recorded for this clone. The chain carries TRBV6-1 and TRBJ2-4, with a weak D call TRBD2 (5 bases). The germline V gene encodes CDR1 MNHNS and CDR2 SASEGT. The CDR3 covers 12 residues. The V and J ends lost 3 bases and 8 bases respectively, with 8 bases between them. The CDR3 reads CASSEASYIQYF. CDR3 nucleotide sequence: TGTGCCAGCAGTGAGGCTAGCTACATTCAGTACTTC.

This clone has only one observation. The V gene is TRBV18, the J gene TRBJ1-1, with TRBD1 matching 8 bases. From germline, CDR1 is KGHSH and CDR2 LQKENI. The V gene end was trimmed by 2 bases and the J gene end by 1 base; junction bases not matched to a gene: 9. The CDR3 totals 17 residues. CDR3 nucleotide sequence: TGTGCCAGCTCACCATACTCAGGGGGCGCCCCGAACACTGAAGCTTTCTTT. It yields the protein CASSPYSGGAPNTEAFF.

The V call is TRBV18, the J call TRBJ2-7, with TRBD1 matching 8 bases. CDR1 KGHSH and CDR2 LQKENI come from the germline V gene. The CDR3 is made up of 14 amino acids. The junction had 2 bases not matched to a gene; V was cut back by 3 bases and J by 1 base. The CDR3 reads CASSPRTGSYEQYF. Written as DNA, the CDR3 is TGTGCCAGCTCACCCCGGACAGGGTCCTACGAGCAGTACTTC.

This clone came up many times. J is TRBJ1-4 and V is TRBV5-1, with D perhaps matching TRBD1 (5 bases). Germline V CDR1 and CDR2: SGHRS, YFSETQ. The CDR3 is 15 amino acids. The V end was cut by 4 bases, the J end by 3 bases, with 13 bases between. CDR3 protein: CASSILRGPNEKLFF. The CDR3 nucleotides read TGCGCCAGCAGCATATTAAGGGGACCTAATGAAAAACTGTTTTTT.

J is TRBJ2-7 and V is TRBV9; maybe TRBD2 (5 bases). Trimming shortened V by 0 bases and J by 6 bases, and 10 bases separated the two germline ends. This CDR3 comprises 13 residues. Germline V CDR1 and CDR2: SGDLS, YYNGEE. This chain's CDR3 is CASSVALAAEQYF. The CDR3 DNA is TGTGCCAGCAGCGTAGCCCTAGCTGCCGAGCAGTACTTC. Full variable domain (missing parts from reference TRBV9 and TRBJ2-7): DSGVTQTPKHLITATGQRVTLRCSPRSGDLSVYWYQQSLDQGLQFLIQYYNGEERAKGNILERFSAQQFPDLHSELNLSSLELGDSALYFCASSVALAAEQYFGPGTRLTVT.

V usage is TRBV7-6 and J usage is TRBJ2-3; D not resolved. Germline V gives CDR1 SGHVS, CDR2 FNYEAQ. The V end was cut by 1 base, the J end by 3 bases, with 8 bases between. This CDR3 has 14 residues. The chain's CDR3 is CASSLVGITDTQYF. CDR3 coding DNA: TGTGCCAGCAGCTTAGTTGGCATAACAGATACGCAGTATTTT.

This chain joins TRBV18 and TRBJ2-6, with no clear D. The CDR3 sequence is 15 residues long. V lost 3 bases, J lost 1 base, and 7 bases lay in between. Germline assignment: CDR1 KGHSH and CDR2 LQKENI. For the CDR3, the DNA is TGTGCCAGCTCACCCCGGGCATCTGGGGCCAACGTCCTGACTTTC. It is translated as CASSPRASGANVLTF.

In this sample, this clone turned up a few times. Other DNA variants within this sample encode the same CDR3. The gene calls are TRBV6-5 and TRBJ2-7; D gene unclear. V dropped 6 bases and J dropped 0 bases, with 12 bases sitting between them. Germline CDR1 and CDR2: MNHEY and SVGAGI. There are 14 residues in the CDR3. CDR3 sequence reads: CASSPTLFSYEQYF. The CDR3, as DNA: TGTGCCAGCAGCCCCACCCTATTCTCCTACGAGCAGTACTTC.

This chain joins TRBV7-2 and TRBJ2-5; 7 positions agree with TRBD2. Trimming cost V 6 bases and J 5 bases; bases outside gene matches: 9. The germline V gene encodes CDR1 SGHTA and CDR2 FQGNSA. The CDR3 has 14 residues. The CDR3 here is CASSSSGAWETQYF. The CDR3 nucleotides are TGTGCCAGCAGTTCTAGCGGAGCGTGGGAGACCCAGTACTTC.